The rows below give T cell receptor beta chains drawn from one sample of a study of T cell changes during pregnancy in multiple sclerosis. Repertoires were generated with immunoSEQ multiplex PCR, while TCRdb's copy carries only in-frame clones and drops some. The sample holds 35,000 to 45,000 clones, 70% to 90% seen once. The sequenced sample was CD4+ T cells from peripheral blood mononuclear cells, obtained before pregnancy. These receptors were obtained from a female donor with multiple sclerosis, enrolled in a pregnancy study. Each CDR3 is given with its conserved first and last residue. A D gene is named only where the DNA matches it firmly. The listing skips clone size in some rows; elsewhere it reads once, few, many or a size class.

d_gene | abundance | j_gene | v_gene | CDR3aa | CDR3nt
NA | NA | TRBJ2-2 | TRBV5-1 | CASSPQTHTTGNTGELFF | TGCGCCAGCAGCCCACAGACCCATACGACAGGGAACACCGGGGAGCTGTTTTTT
NA | once | TRBJ1-6 | TRBV2 | CASRDDSLVNVSPLHF | TGTGCCAGCAGGGACGACAGCCTCGTAAACGTATCACCCCTCCACTTT
NA | NA | TRBJ2-1 | TRBV29-1 | CSVEWGRHEQFF | TGCAGCGTTGAATGGGGCCGACATGAGCAGTTCTTC
NA | NA | TRBJ2-1 | TRBV5-1 | CASSPSTGTLSNEQFF | TGCGCCAGCAGCCCGTCGACAGGGACTCTGAGCAATGAGCAGTTCTTC
TRBD1 | NA | TRBJ2-3 | TRBV7-9 | CASSKQGAGDTQYF | TGTGCCAGCAGCAAACAGGGGGCTGGAGATACGCAGTATTTT
NA | NA | TRBJ1-3 | TRBV9 | CASSVAWGGAGNTIYF | TGTGCCAGCAGCGTAGCTTGGGGGGGGGCTGGAAACACCATATATTTT
NA | NA | TRBJ2-7 | TRBV5-1 | CASSPAGGYSYEQYF | TGCGCCAGCAGCCCTGCGGGCGGGTACAGCTACGAGCAGTACTTC
TRBD2 | NA | TRBJ2-1 | TRBV7-6 | CASSPPSGGVNEQFF | TGTGCCAGCAGCCCCCCTAGCGGGGGAGTCAATGAGCAGTTCTTC
NA | NA | TRBJ2-5 | TRBV5-8 | CASSLDWVGETQYF | TGTGCCAGCAGCTTGGATTGGGTCGGGGAGACCCAGTACTTC
NA | NA | TRBJ1-2 | TRBV7-2 | CASSLDRRGYTF | TGTGCCAGCAGTTTGGACAGACGCGGCTACACCTTC
TRBD1 | once | TRBJ1-1 | TRBV6-6 | CASRLSQGGVVTEAFF | TGTGCCAGCAGACTCAGTCAGGGGGGAGTAGTCACTGAAGCTTTCTTT
NA | few | TRBJ1-1 | TRBV14 | CASSPWRGGSEAFF | TGTGCCAGCAGCCCCTGGCGGGGGGGCTCGGAAGCTTTCTTT
NA | NA | TRBJ1-2 | TRBV29-1 | CSVENSRQNYGYTF | TGCAGCGTTGAAAATTCGCGGCAGAACTATGGCTACACCTTC
TRBD2 | NA | TRBJ2-3 | TRBV6-1 | CASTLRGAGDTQYF | TGTGCCAGCACCCTGCGGGGGGCGGGAGATACGCAGTATTTT
TRBD1 | NA | TRBJ2-7 | TRBV18 | CASSPWDRGKREQYF | TGTGCCAGCTCACCATGGGACAGGGGCAAGCGCGAGCAGTACTTC
TRBD1 | NA | TRBJ1-3 | TRBV5-1 | CASSLVVPGQGEGGNTIYF | TGCGCCAGCAGCTTGGTCGTCCCGGGACAGGGGGAAGGAGGAAACACCATATATTTT
NA | NA | TRBJ2-7 | TRBV6-1 | CASKPGAASSYEQYF | TGTGCCAGCAAACCAGGGGCCGCGAGCTCCTACGAGCAGTACTTC
NA | once | TRBJ1-2 | TRBV7-2 | CASSQQGLGSYGYTF | TGTGCCAGCAGCCAACAGGGCCTTGGGAGCTATGGCTACACCTTC
NA | NA | TRBJ2-2 | TRBV5-1 | CASSLDYKTGELFF | TGCGCCAGCAGCTTGGATTATAAAACCGGGGAGCTGTTTTTT
TRBD1 | NA | TRBJ2-7 | TRBV28 | CASSRQGPYYEQYF | TGTGCCAGCAGTAGACAGGGACCTTACTACGAGCAGTACTTC
NA | NA | TRBJ1-1 | TRBV29-1 | CSLGGGNTEAFF | TGCAGCCTTGGGGGGGGGAACACTGAAGCTTTCTTT
TRBD1 | NA | TRBJ2-3 | TRBV5-1 | CASSPRGTGEDTQYF | TGCGCCAGCAGCCCGAGGGGGACAGGGGAAGATACGCAGTATTTT
NA | NA | TRBJ1-1 | TRBV10-3 | CAISGSGGVRTEAFF | TGTGCCATCAGTGGGTCGGGAGGGGTTCGGACTGAAGCTTTCTTT
NA | NA | TRBJ1-2 | TRBV6-5 | CASSYLTGYNGYTF | TGTGCCAGCAGTTACTTAACAGGGTATAATGGCTACACCTTC
TRBD1 | NA | TRBJ1-1 | TRBV4-1 | CASSQPRQGVNTEAFF | TGCGCCAGCAGCCAACCTCGACAGGGGGTGAACACTGAAGCTTTCTTT
NA | few | TRBJ2-7 | TRBV14 | CASSQVPGRPGTLSYEQYF | TGTGCCAGCAGCCAAGTTCCAGGGAGACCCGGGACACTCTCCTACGAGCAGTACTTC
TRBD1 | NA | TRBJ2-1 | TRBV27 | CASAGQGQTPFF | TGTGCCAGCGCTGGACAGGGGCAAACTCCGTTCTTC
TRBD1 | NA | TRBJ1-3 | TRBV2 | CASSRDSSGNTIYF | TGTGCCAGCAGCCGGGACAGCTCTGGAAACACCATATATTTT
TRBD1 | NA | TRBJ1-4 | TRBV28 | CASSETGAHGDEKLFF | TGTGCCAGCAGTGAAACAGGGGCACATGGGGATGAAAAACTGTTTTTT
NA | NA | TRBJ2-7 | TRBV5-1 | CASSLQTGEEQYF | TGCGCCAGCAGCTTACAGACCGGGGAAGAGCAGTACTTC
NA | few | TRBJ1-6 | TRBV6-1 | CASSVMLWDTLHF | TGTGCCAGCAGTGTTATGTTATGGGACACCCTCCACTTT
NA | NA | TRBJ2-2 | TRBV6-5 | CASSPDRPHTGELFF | TGTGCCAGCAGTCCGGACAGACCCCACACCGGGGAGCTGTTTTTT
NA | once | TRBJ1-1 | TRBV7-2 | CASSLVEGMRAEAFF | TGTGCCAGCAGCTTAGTCGAGGGTATGAGGGCTGAAGCTTTCTTT
NA | NA | TRBJ2-1 | TRBV11-1 | CASSLDSFSYNEQFF | TGTGCCAGCAGCTTAGACTCCTTTTCCTACAATGAGCAGTTCTTC
NA | NA | TRBJ2-2 | TRBV7-9 | CASSYTRYGELFF | TGTGCCAGCAGCTATACTAGATATGGGGAGCTGTTTTTT
NA | NA | TRBJ1-1 | TRBV7-2 | CASSLITNTEAFF | TGTGCCAGCAGCCTAATTACGAACACTGAAGCTTTCTTT
TRBD1 | NA | TRBJ1-2 | TRBV2 | CASRAFGTGVRGGGYTF | TGTGCCAGCAGGGCCTTCGGGACAGGGGTTCGTGGAGGCGGCTACACCTTC
NA | NA | TRBJ2-7 | TRBV7-9 | CASSSLMAAVRGYEQYF | TGTGCCAGCAGCTCCCTGATGGCGGCCGTTCGAGGGTACGAGCAGTACTTC
TRBD1 | NA | TRBJ2-1 | TRBV29-1 | CSVEGQGLYNEQFF | TGCAGCGTTGAAGGACAGGGTCTCTACAATGAGCAGTTCTTC
NA | NA | TRBJ1-3 | TRBV5-4 | CASSLLASGNTIYF | TGTGCCAGCAGCTTGTTGGCCTCTGGAAACACCATATATTTT
TRBD1 | NA | TRBJ1-2 | TRBV7-2 | CASSQGRDRVGGYTF | TGTGCCAGCAGCCAGGGGAGAGACAGGGTGGGTGGCTACACCTTC
TRBD2 | once | TRBJ2-3 | TRBV5-1 | CASRPDTGTRSTDTQYF | TGCGCCAGCAGGCCTGACACCGGGACTAGAAGCACAGATACGCAGTATTTT
NA | NA | TRBJ1-5 | TRBV10-3 | CAIRGEGQPQHF | TGTGCCATCAGGGGAGAGGGACAGCCCCAGCATTTT
TRBD1 | NA | TRBJ1-2 | TRBV19 | CASRRQGDYGYTF | TGTGCCAGTAGACGACAGGGGGACTATGGCTACACCTTC
TRBD1 | NA | TRBJ2-2 | TRBV19 | CASSLPQGASTGELFF | TGTGCCAGTAGCCTCCCTCAGGGGGCGAGCACCGGGGAGCTGTTTTTT
NA | NA | TRBJ1-6 | TRBV2 | CASSADHRDWSSYNSPLHF | TGTGCCAGCAGTGCTGATCACCGGGACTGGAGCTCCTATAATTCACCCCTCCACTTT
NA | few | TRBJ1-5 | TRBV2 | CASSEALGAPQHF | TGTGCCAGCAGTGAAGCGCTGGGGGCGCCCCAGCATTTT
NA | NA | TRBJ1-5 | TRBV19 | CASRLPDSPSQPQHF | TGTGCCAGTAGGCTCCCGGACAGCCCAAGCCAGCCCCAGCATTTT
NA | NA | TRBJ1-3 | TRBV23-1 | CASSQGSGLPGGNTIYF | TGCGCCAGCAGTCAAGGTAGCGGGCTCCCTGGTGGAAACACCATATATTTT
NA | few | TRBJ1-5 | TRBV6-6 | CASSVGVLQPQHF | TGTGCCAGCAGTGTGGGAGTCCTCCAGCCCCAGCATTTT
TRBD1 | NA | TRBJ1-6 | TRBV6-4 | CASSDGTGVSPLHF | TGTGCCAGCAGTGACGGGACAGGGGTCTCACCCCTCCACTTT
NA | NA | TRBJ2-4 | TRBV19 | CASSPPRPRNIQYF | TGTGCCAGTAGTCCTCCCCGGCCCAGGAACATTCAGTACTTC
NA | NA | TRBJ2-7 | TRBV4-1 | CASSQAATGTSYEQYF | TGCGCCAGCAGCCAAGCGGCTACGGGAACTTCCTACGAGCAGTACTTC
TRBD1 | NA | TRBJ1-5 | TRBV5-6 | CASSFLQTGINNQPQHF | TGTGCCAGCAGCTTCCTCCAGACAGGGATAAACAATCAGCCCCAGCATTTT
NA | NA | TRBJ1-3 | TRBV5-1 | CASSFSSQSSGNTIYF | TGCGCCAGCAGCTTCTCCTCACAGAGCTCTGGAAACACCATATATTTT